This TCR beta chain originates from a study of T-cell reconstitution after alpha-beta-depleted transplantation in children. The CDR3 length is 14 residues. Trimming removed 8 bases at V and 3 bases at J, with 16 bases between. CDR1 is SEHNR and CDR2 is FQNEAQ in the germline V gene (reference sequence). The TCRbeta library was prepared with unique molecular identifiers. TCRdb used MiXCR to reprocess the PCR reads, holding one entry per CDR3 protein. This table has about 290,000 distinct CDR3 sequences, over 7.5% appearing once. Findings of the study overall: In patients about two months after transplant, alpha-beta T cells reportedly arose from several hundred expanded graft clones. From newly produced T cells came most of the T-cell counts and diversity one year after transplant. Diversity of TCRbeta at day 60 was high in some patients, arising from surviving recipient T cells and thymic progenitors.

In this sample, this clonotype turned up many times. Its matching antigen is unknown. This clonotype was sampled from a female patient aged 2 to 10 who had a stem cell transplant for Fanconi anemia, so the T cells may come from the graft donor. The sample was peripheral blood, taken 360 days after TCRalphabeta/CD19-depleted stem cell transplant. The rearrangement links TRBV7-9 to TRBJ1-1, with no clear D. The CDR3, as DNA: TGTGCCAGCCACCGAGTCGCGGAGGACACTGAAGCTTTCTTT. Translated: CASHRVAEDTEAFF.